A selection of T cell receptor beta chains follows, all from one sample in a study of CD8 T cells in ankylosing spondylitis. Each CDR3 protein gets one entry after TCRdb re-called the 5' RACE reads with MiXCR. The data contain 200,000 to 250,000 distinct CDR3 sequences, about 10% of them singletons. The sequencing input was blood, either unsorted or a sorted T cell fraction (not recorded which). Source of these receptors: a male donor with ankylosing spondylitis or in good health (not recorded which). Each CDR3 is given with its conserved first and last residue. The order of the fields is D gene, J gene, clone size, V gene, CDR3 protein. D genes are given only for firm matches. Rows give clone size only sometimes, using once, few, many, or a class for an expanded clone.

D: TRBD2
J: TRBJ2-4
size: many
V: TRBV9
CDR3: CASSPPVGGTKNIQYF

D: NA
J: TRBJ2-3
size: few
V: TRBV20-1
CDR3: CSAIDGLSSTDTQYF

D: NA
J: TRBJ1-5
size: few
V: TRBV7-8
CDR3: CASSLRGESFSNQPQHF

D: NA
J: TRBJ1-1
size: many
V: TRBV5-1
CDR3: CASSVGDPIMNTEAFF

D: NA
J: TRBJ1-2
size: many
V: TRBV4-1
CDR3: CASRDTVGGQVYGYTF

D: NA
J: TRBJ2-2
size: few
V: TRBV2
CDR3: CASSVQDINVSGELFF

D: NA
J: TRBJ2-1
size: NA
V: TRBV3-1
CDR3: CASSQDSSVYNEQFF

D: NA
J: TRBJ2-7
size: many
V: TRBV9
CDR3: CASSVQGASYEQYF

D: NA
J: TRBJ1-1
size: many
V: TRBV5-5
CDR3: CASSWRSQLNTEAFF

D: NA
J: TRBJ2-2
size: many
V: TRBV12-3/TRBV12-4
CDR3: CASSLSGFTGELFF

D: NA
J: TRBJ1-1
size: many
V: TRBV5-1
CDR3: CASSLVGPMNTEAFF

D: NA
J: TRBJ1-1
size: many
V: TRBV5-1
CDR3: CASSLTRLQNTEAFF

D: NA
J: TRBJ1-5
size: many
V: TRBV5-1
CDR3: CASSPDGISNQPQHF

D: TRBD1
J: TRBJ1-5
size: many
V: TRBV5-1
CDR3: CASSLEGGADQPQHF

D: NA
J: TRBJ2-7
size: few
V: TRBV5-1
CDR3: CASSTGTRSSYEQYF

D: TRBD1
J: TRBJ1-1
size: medium-sized
V: TRBV20-1
CDR3: CSAQGTADTEAFF

D: NA
J: TRBJ1-1
size: NA
V: TRBV2
CDR3: CASRELWGTEAFF

D: NA
J: TRBJ2-3
size: few
V: TRBV15
CDR3: CATSWRQDMQYF

D: NA
J: TRBJ1-4
size: NA
V: TRBV7-9
CDR3: CASSLPRFRSNEKLFF

D: TRBD2
J: TRBJ2-1
size: medium-sized
V: TRBV28
CDR3: CASSLKAGTISYNEQFF

D: TRBD2
J: TRBJ2-7
size: many
V: TRBV20-1
CDR3: CSADDVGGYEQYF

D: NA
J: TRBJ2-1
size: NA
V: TRBV27
CDR3: CANRSGEGSYNEQFF

D: NA
J: TRBJ2-3
size: few
V: TRBV12-3/TRBV12-4
CDR3: CASSPSGRLNTDTQYF

D: NA
J: TRBJ2-1
size: NA
V: TRBV11-3
CDR3: CASSAGPQLGNEQFF

D: NA
J: TRBJ1-1
size: many
V: TRBV12-3/TRBV12-4
CDR3: CASSLGGGVGEAFF

D: TRBD2
J: TRBJ2-1
size: many
V: TRBV6-1
CDR3: CASTQRGGLINEQFF

D: NA
J: TRBJ2-3
size: NA
V: TRBV20-1
CDR3: CSARGYDRVGADTQYF

D: TRBD1
J: TRBJ2-7
size: many
V: TRBV20-1
CDR3: CSALPPGQLTYEQYF

D: NA
J: TRBJ1-4
size: NA
V: TRBV6-6
CDR3: CASSYRTDNEKLFF

D: TRBD2
J: TRBJ2-3
size: many
V: TRBV4-2
CDR3: CASSQVAGGGDTQYF

D: NA
J: TRBJ2-3
size: many
V: TRBV9
CDR3: CASSLSQQGYTDTQYF

D: TRBD1
J: TRBJ1-2
size: many
V: TRBV12-3/TRBV12-4
CDR3: CASSLPYGTGGYTF

D: NA
J: TRBJ2-7
size: NA
V: TRBV5-1
CDR3: CASSLAPGPSHYEQYF

D: TRBD1
J: TRBJ1-1
size: many
V: TRBV29-1
CDR3: CSIKVQGAGNTEAFF

D: NA
J: TRBJ2-7
size: once
V: TRBV12-3/TRBV12-4
CDR3: CASSLRDSSGDGSYEQYF

D: TRBD2
J: TRBJ2-3
size: NA
V: TRBV11-2
CDR3: CASSLAGGANTQYF

D: NA
J: TRBJ2-2
size: many
V: TRBV5-5
CDR3: CASSLGTYRRTGELFF

D: TRBD1
J: TRBJ1-1
size: many
V: TRBV5-1
CDR3: CASSLVGRTGAMNTEAFF

D: TRBD2
J: TRBJ2-5
size: many
V: TRBV20-1
CDR3: CSADPWLAGSVKETQYF

D: TRBD1
J: TRBJ2-7
size: many
V: TRBV19
CDR3: CASSLGDRVYEQYF

D: NA
J: TRBJ1-4
size: many
V: TRBV9
CDR3: CASSPPAGEKLFF

D: NA
J: TRBJ2-3
size: many
V: TRBV18
CDR3: CASSPRRSDTQYF

D: TRBD2
J: TRBJ2-5
size: few
V: TRBV7-2
CDR3: CASSGRGTSGVETQYF

D: NA
J: TRBJ2-7
size: many
V: TRBV6-1
CDR3: CASRDPSAKSSYEQYF

D: NA
J: TRBJ2-2
size: many
V: TRBV25-1
CDR3: CASSARQDTGELFF

D: NA
J: TRBJ2-5
size: many
V: TRBV4-2
CDR3: CASSPWRRVPQGQETQYF

D: NA
J: TRBJ2-5
size: few
V: TRBV25-1
CDR3: CASSDSGQTFQETQYF

D: TRBD1
J: TRBJ1-2
size: many
V: TRBV29-1
CDR3: CSGRLSTGAGGYTF

D: TRBD2
J: TRBJ2-3
size: NA
V: TRBV20-1
CDR3: CSARNSGGDTDTQYF

D: NA
J: TRBJ1-2
size: NA
V: TRBV6-1
CDR3: CASRQGISNYGYTF

D: NA
J: TRBJ2-7
size: NA
V: TRBV20-1
CDR3: CSAGLVQVSVIYEQYF

D: NA
J: TRBJ1-1
size: many
V: TRBV7-9
CDR3: CASSLDVTEAFF

D: NA
J: TRBJ2-7
size: few
V: TRBV10-3
CDR3: CAISGQYSLAYEQYF

D: TRBD2
J: TRBJ2-7
size: few
V: TRBV7-2
CDR3: CASTGSGGSYEQYF

D: TRBD1
J: TRBJ2-6
size: NA
V: TRBV20-1
CDR3: CRAPTPDSGTASGANVLTF